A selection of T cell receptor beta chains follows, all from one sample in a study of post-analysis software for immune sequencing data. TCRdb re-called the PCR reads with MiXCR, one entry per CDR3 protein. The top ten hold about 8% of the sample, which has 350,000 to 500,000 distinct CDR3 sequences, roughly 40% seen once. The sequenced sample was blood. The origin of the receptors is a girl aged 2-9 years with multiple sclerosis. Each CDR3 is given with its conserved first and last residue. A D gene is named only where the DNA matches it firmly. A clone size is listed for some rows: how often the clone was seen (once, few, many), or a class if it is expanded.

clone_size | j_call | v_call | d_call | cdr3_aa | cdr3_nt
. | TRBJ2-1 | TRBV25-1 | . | CASSELSLKSNEQFF | TGTGCCAGCAGTGAATTATCCCTAAAAAGCAATGAGCAGTTCTTC
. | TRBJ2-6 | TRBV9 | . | CASSVESGTNVLTF | TGTGCCAGCAGCGTCGAGTCTGGGACCAACGTCCTGACTTTC
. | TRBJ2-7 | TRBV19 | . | CASSMGGGETYEQYF | TGTGCCAGTAGTATGGGAGGGGGCGAGACCTACGAGCAGTACTTC
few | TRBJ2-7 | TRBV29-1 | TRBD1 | CSVLALPLGGYYEQYF | TGCAGCGTTCTCGCGCTTCCACTAGGGGGCTACTACGAGCAGTACTTC
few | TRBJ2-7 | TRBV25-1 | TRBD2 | CASSEYVLAGPSGTYEQYF | TGTGCCAGCAGTGAATATGTACTAGCGGGACCATCCGGCACCTACGAGCAGTACTTC
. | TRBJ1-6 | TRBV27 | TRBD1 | CASSTRDRANSPLHF | TGTGCCAGCAGCACAAGGGACAGGGCAAATTCACCCCTCCACTTT
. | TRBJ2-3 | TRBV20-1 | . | CSARDPRTSTDTQYF | TGCAGTGCTAGAGATCCAAGGACTAGCACAGATACGCAGTATTTT
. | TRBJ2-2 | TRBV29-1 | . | CSAGTRITGELFF | TGCAGCGCCGGGACAAGAATCACCGGGGAGCTGTTTTTT
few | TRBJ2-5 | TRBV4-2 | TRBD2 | CASSLGTSKETQYF | TGTGCCAGCAGCCTGGGGACTAGCAAGGAGACCCAGTACTTC
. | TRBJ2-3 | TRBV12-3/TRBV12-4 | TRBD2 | CASSPTSGATDVQYF | TGTGCCAGCAGCCCTACTAGCGGGGCGACAGATGTGCAGTATTTT
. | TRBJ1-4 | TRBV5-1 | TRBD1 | CASSLLRTGEGATNEKLFF | TGCGCCAGCAGCTTACTCCGGACAGGGGAAGGAGCAACTAATGAAAAACTGTTTTTT
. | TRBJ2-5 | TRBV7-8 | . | CASSRRGISYQETQYF | TGTGCCAGCAGCCGTCGGGGAATTTCCTATCAAGAGACCCAGTACTTC
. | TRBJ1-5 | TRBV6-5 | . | CASSYGVFQPQHF | TGTGCCAGCAGTTACGGGGTTTTTCAGCCCCAGCATTTT
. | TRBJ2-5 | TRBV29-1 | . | CSFGTVAVQYF | TGCAGCTTTGGGACCGTAGCGGTGCAGTACTTC
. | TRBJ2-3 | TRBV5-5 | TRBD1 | CASSLRQGANTDTQYF | TGCGCCAGCAGCCTTCGACAGGGGGCGAACACAGATACGCAGTATTTT
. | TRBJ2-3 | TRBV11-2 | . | CTSSLDLGGYTDTQYF | TGTACCAGCAGCTTAGATTTAGGCGGCTACACAGATACGCAGTATTTT
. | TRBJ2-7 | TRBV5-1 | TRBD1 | CASSKGQGFSYEQYF | TGCGCCAGCAGCAAGGGACAGGGGTTCTCCTACGAGCAGTACTTC
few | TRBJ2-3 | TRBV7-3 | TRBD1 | CASSWQGERDTQYF | TGTGCCAGCAGTTGGCAGGGGGAGAGAGATACGCAGTATTTT
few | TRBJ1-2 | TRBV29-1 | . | CSVEDLGSEVDGYTF | TGCAGCGTTGAAGATCTGGGGTCAGAGGTTGATGGCTACACCTTC
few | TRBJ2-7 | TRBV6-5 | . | CASSAGEESYEQYF | TGTGCCAGCAGTGCAGGGGAGGAGTCCTACGAGCAGTACTTC
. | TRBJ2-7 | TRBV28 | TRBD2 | CASSLPSGLPYNEQYF | TGTGCCAGCAGTTTACCTAGCGGCCTACCTTACAATGAGCAGTACTTC
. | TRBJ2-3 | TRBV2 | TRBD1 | CASSQGQGYTNTQYF | TGTGCCAGCAGCCAGGGACAGGGATACACGAATACGCAGTATTTT
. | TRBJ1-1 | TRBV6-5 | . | CASSYGTVHTEAFF | TGTGCCAGCAGTTACGGTACGGTGCACACTGAAGCTTTCTTT
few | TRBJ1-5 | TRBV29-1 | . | CSVSGSSNQPQHF | TGCAGCGTCTCGGGGAGTAGCAATCAGCCCCAGCATTTT
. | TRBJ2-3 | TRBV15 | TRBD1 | CATSSDRGLGTDTQYF | TGTGCCACCAGCAGCGACAGGGGGCTCGGCACAGATACGCAGTATTTT
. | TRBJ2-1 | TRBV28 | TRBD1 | CASSSPGTGDYNEQFF | TGTGCCAGCAGTTCTCCCGGGACAGGAGATTACAATGAGCAGTTCTTC
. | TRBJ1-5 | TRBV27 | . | CASSPLGALYSNQPQHF | TGTGCCAGCAGTCCCCTCGGCGCCCTTTATAGCAATCAGCCCCAGCATTTT